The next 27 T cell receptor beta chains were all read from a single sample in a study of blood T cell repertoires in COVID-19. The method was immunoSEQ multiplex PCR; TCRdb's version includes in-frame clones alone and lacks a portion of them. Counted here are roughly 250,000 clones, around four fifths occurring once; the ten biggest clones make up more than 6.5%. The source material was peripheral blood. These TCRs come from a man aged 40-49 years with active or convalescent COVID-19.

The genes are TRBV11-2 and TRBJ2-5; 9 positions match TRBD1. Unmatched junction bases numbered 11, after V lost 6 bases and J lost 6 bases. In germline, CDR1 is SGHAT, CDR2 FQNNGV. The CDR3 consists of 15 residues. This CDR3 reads CASSDPGQGMKTQYF. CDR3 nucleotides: TGTGCCAGCAGTGATCCGGGACAGGGCATGAAGACCCAGTACTTC.

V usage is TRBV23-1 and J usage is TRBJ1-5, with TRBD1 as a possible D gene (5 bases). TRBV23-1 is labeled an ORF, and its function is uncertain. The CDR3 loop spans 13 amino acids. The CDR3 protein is CAPKWGGNQPQHF. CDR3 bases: TGCGCACCGAAATGGGGGGGCAATCAGCCCCAGCATTTT.

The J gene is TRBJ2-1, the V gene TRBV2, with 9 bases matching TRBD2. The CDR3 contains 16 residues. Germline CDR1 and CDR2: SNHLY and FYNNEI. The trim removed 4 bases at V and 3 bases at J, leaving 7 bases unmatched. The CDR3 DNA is TGTGCCAGCAGTGTTGGGCTAGCGGGGAACTACAATGAGCAGTTCTTC. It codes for CASSVGLAGNYNEQFF.

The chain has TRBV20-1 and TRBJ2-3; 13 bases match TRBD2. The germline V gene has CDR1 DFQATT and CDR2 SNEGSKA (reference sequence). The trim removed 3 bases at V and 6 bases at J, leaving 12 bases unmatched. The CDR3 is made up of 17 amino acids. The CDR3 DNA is TGCAGTGCTAGTGTTACTAGCGGGAGGGCTACGCGGGATACGCAGTATTTT. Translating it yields CSASVTSGRATRDTQYF.

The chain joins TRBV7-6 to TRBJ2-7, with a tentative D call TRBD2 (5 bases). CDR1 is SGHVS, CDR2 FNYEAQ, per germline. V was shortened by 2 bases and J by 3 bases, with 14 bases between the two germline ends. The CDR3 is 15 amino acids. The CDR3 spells CASSLSPGGHYEQYF. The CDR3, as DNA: TGTGCCAGCAGCTTATCCCCAGGAGGCCACTACGAGCAGTACTTC.

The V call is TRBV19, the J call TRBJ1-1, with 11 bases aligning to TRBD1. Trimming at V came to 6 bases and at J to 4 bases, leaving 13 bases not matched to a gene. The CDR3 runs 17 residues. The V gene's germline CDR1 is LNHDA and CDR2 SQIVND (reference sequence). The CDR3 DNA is TGTGCCAGTAGCATAAGGACAGGGGGCTTCCAGAGCACTGAAGCTTTCTTT. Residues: CASSIRTGGFQSTEAFF.

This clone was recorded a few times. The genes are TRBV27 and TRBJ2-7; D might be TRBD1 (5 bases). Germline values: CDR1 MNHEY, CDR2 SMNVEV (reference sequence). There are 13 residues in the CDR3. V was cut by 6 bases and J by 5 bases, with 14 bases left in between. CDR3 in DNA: TGTGCCAGCAGCCTACCAGGGTCCCACGAGCAGTACTTC. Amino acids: CASSLPGSHEQYF.

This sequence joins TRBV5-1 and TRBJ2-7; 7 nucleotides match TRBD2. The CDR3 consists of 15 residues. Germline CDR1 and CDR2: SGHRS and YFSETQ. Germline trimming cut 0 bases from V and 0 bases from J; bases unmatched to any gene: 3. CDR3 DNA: TGCGCCAGCAGCTTGGCTGGGGGGGACTCCTACGAGCAGTACTTC. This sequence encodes CASSLAGGDSYEQYF.

The CDR3 region has the DNA TGTGCCAGCAGTTTAAGCAGGGGGGTCTATGGCTACACCTTC. Its translation: CASSLSRGVYGYTF. V usage is TRBV27 and J usage is TRBJ1-2; 7 bases fit TRBD1. V lost 2 bases to trimming and J lost 4 bases; unmatched junction nucleotides: 4. The CDR3 covers 14 residues. The V gene's germline CDR1 is MNHEY and CDR2 SMNVEV (reference sequence).

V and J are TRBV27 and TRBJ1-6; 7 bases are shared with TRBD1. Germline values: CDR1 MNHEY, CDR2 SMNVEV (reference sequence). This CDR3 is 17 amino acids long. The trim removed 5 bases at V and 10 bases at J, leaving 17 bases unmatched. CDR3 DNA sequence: TGTGCCAGCAGTCCCATACGGAGGGGGCAACATTGGTCACCCCTCCACTTT. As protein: CASSPIRRGQHWSPLHF.

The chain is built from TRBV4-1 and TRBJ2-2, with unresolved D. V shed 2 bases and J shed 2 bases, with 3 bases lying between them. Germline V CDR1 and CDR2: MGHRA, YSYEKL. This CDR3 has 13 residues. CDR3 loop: CASSQLNTGELFF. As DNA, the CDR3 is TGCGCCAGCAGCCAACTTAACACCGGGGAGCTGTTTTTT.

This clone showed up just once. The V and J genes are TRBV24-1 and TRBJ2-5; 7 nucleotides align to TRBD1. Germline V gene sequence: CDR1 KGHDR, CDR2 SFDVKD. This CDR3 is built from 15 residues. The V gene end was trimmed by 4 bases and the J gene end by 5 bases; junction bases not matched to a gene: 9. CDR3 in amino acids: CATSDPGQAYETQYF. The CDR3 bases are TGTGCCACCAGTGACCCAGGACAGGCGTATGAGACCCAGTACTTC.

CDR3 nucleotides: TGTGCCAGCAGCTTGGACGTCAAGGAGGGCGCTTTCTTT. This codes for CASSLDVKEGAFF. This chain connects TRBV5-8 to TRBJ1-1, with D unclear. Per the germline V gene, CDR1 is SGHTS and CDR2 is YDEGEE. This CDR3 has 13 residues. Trimming cost V 0 bases and J 11 bases, with 14 bases left between them.

In nucleotides, the CDR3 is TGTGCCAGCAGTTCTCCAAGCGGGGAGGGACCAGATACGCAGTATTTT. Amino acids: CASSSPSGEGPDTQYF. The V gene is TRBV5-4, the J gene TRBJ2-3; TRBD2 agrees at 7 bases. CDR3 length equals 16 residues. Germline lookup yields CDR1 SGHNT and CDR2 YYREEE (reference sequence). The junction had 13 bases not matched to a gene; V was cut back by 5 bases and J by 4 bases.

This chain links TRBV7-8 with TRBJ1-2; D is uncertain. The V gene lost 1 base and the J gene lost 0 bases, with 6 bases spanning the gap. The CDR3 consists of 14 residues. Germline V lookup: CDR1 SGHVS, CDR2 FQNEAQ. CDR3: CASSLGSANYGYTF. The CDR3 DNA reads TGTGCCAGCAGCTTAGGCTCAGCTAACTATGGCTACACCTTC. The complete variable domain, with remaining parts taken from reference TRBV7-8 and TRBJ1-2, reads GAGVSQSPRYKVAKRGQDVALRCDPISGHVSLFWYQQALGQGPEFLTYFQNEAQLDKSGLPSDRFFAERPEGSVSTLKIQRTQQEDSAVYLCASSLGSANYGYTFGSGTRLTVV.

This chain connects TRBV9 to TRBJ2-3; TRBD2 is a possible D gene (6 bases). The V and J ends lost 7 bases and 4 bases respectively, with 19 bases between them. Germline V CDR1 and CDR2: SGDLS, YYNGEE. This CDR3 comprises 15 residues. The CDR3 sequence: CASGIGGVVADTQYF. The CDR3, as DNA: TGTGCCAGCGGGATAGGCGGGGTTGTCGCAGATACGCAGTATTTT.

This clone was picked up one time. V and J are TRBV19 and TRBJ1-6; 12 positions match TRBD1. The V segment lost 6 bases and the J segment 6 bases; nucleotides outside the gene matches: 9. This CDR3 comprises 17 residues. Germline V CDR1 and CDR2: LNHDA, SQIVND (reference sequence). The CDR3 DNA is TGTGCCAGTAGCTGGGACAGGGGGCAAGGAGGTAATTCACCCCTCCACTTT. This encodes CASSWDRGQGGNSPLHF. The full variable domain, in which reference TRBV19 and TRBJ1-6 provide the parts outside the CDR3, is DGGITQSPKYLFRKEGQNVTLSCEQNLNHDAMYWYRQDPGQGLRLIYYSQIVNDFQKGDIAEGYSVSREKKESFPLTVTSAQKNPTAFYLCASSWDRGQGGNSPLHFGNGTRLTVT.

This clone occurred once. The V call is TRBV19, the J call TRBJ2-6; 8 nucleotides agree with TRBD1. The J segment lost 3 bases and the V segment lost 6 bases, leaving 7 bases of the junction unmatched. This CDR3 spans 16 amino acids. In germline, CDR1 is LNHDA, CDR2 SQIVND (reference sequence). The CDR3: CASRPGGAGGANVLTF. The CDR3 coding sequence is TGTGCCAGTAGACCAGGGGGCGCGGGTGGGGCCAACGTCCTGACTTTC.

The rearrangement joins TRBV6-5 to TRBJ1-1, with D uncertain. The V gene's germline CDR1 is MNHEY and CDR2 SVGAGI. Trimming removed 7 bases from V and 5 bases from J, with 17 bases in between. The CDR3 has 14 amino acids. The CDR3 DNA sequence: TGTGCCAGCAACTATAAGGGAGGAATAACTGAAGCTTTCTTT. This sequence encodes CASNYKGGITEAFF.

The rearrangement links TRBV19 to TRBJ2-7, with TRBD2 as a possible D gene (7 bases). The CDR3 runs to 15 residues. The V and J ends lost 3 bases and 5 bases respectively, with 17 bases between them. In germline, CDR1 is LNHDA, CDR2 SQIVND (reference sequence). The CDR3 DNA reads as TGTGCCAGTAGTATTTCGGGCAGCGGGACAAACGAGCAGTACTTC. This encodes CASSISGSGTNEQYF. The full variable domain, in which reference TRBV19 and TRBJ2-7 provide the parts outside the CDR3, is DGGITQSPKYLFRKEGQNVTLSCEQNLNHDAMYWYRQDPGQGLRLIYYSQIVNDFQKGDIAEGYSVSREKKESFPLTVTSAQKNPTAFYLCASSISGSGTNEQYFGPGTRLTVT.

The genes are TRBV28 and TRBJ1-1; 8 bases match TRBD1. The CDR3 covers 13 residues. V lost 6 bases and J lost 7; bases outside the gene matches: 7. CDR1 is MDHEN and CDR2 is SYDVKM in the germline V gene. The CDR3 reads CASRLDRVFEAFF. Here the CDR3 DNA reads TGTGCCAGCAGGCTGGACAGGGTCTTTGAAGCTTTCTTT.

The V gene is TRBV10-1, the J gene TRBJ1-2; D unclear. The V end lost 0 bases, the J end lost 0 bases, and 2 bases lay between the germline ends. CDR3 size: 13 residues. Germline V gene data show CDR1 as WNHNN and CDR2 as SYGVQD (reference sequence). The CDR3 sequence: CASSESANYGYTF. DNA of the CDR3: TGCGCCAGCAGTGAGTCCGCTAACTATGGCTACACCTTC.

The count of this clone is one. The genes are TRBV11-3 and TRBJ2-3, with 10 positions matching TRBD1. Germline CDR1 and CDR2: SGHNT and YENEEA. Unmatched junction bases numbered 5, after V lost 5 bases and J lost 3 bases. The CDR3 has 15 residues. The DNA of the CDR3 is TGTGCCAGCAGCCGGACAGGGGGACAGACAGATACGCAGTATTTT. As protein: CASSRTGGQTDTQYF. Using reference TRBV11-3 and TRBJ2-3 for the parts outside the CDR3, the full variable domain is EAGVVQSPRYKIIEKKQPVAFWCNPISGHNTLYWYLQNLGQGPELLIRYENEEAVDDSQLPKDRFSAERLKGVDSTLKIQPAELGDSAVYLCASSRTGGQTDTQYFGPGTRLTVL.

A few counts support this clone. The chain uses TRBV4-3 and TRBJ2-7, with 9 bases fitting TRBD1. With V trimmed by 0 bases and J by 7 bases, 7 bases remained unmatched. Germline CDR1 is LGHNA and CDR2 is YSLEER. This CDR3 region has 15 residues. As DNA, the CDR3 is TGCGCCAGCAGCCAAGACGGGACAGGGAGAGGGGAGCAGTACTTC. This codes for CASSQDGTGRGEQYF.

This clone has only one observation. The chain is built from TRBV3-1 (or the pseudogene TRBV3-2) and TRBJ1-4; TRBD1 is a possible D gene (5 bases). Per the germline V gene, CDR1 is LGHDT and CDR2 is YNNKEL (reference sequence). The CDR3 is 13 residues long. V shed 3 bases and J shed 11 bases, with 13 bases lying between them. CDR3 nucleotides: TGTGCCAGCAGCCAGGTGGCGACAGTTAAACTGTTTTTT. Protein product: CASSQVATVKLFF.

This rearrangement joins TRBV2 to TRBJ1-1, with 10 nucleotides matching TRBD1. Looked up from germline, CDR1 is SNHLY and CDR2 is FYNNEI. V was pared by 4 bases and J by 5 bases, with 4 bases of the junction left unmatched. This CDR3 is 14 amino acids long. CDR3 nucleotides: TGTGCCAGCAGTGGACAGGGGGCTGATACTGAAGCTTTCTTT. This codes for CASSGQGADTEAFF.

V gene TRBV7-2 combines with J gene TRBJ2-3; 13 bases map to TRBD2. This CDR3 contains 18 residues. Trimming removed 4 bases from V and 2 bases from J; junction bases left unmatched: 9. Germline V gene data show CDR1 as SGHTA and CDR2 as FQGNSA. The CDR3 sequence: CASSSPPGTSGITDTQYF. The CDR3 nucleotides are TGTGCCAGCAGCTCCCCCCCAGGGACTAGCGGGATCACAGATACGCAGTATTTT.